This T cell receptor (beta chain) is from a study of shared clonotypes between healthy human individuals. Study as a whole: Three plates each covered CD4 naive and memory; CD8 naive two, CD8 memory one.

On this clone: What it binds is unknown.

Assay: immunoSEQ multiplex PCR; the TCRdb copy retains only in-frame clones and omits some. The data show approximately 2.4 million clones, around 95% seen once. Germline V gene lookup returns CDR1 MDHEN and CDR2 SYDVKM. V lost 2 bases and J lost 6, with 7 bases in between. The CDR3 totals 13 residues. Findings of the study overall: Specimens sampled were limited to blood, with tissue repertoires likely differing. Rarefaction analysis demonstrated incomplete sorted-subset sequencing notwithstanding large depth.

Investigators divided CD4+ cells into CD45RA+ naive and CD45RA-negative memory subsets. Sequencing was done on a sample of naive CD4+ T cells sorted from blood. Subset: CD45RA+ positively selected. J is TRBJ2-2 and V is TRBV28, with D hard to call. This clonotype was obtained from a man younger than 35 in good health. The chain's CDR3 is CASSLSAAGELFF. Here the CDR3 DNA reads TGTGCCAGCAGTTTAAGTGCAGCCGGGGAGCTGTTTTTT.